The rows below give T cell receptor beta chains drawn from one sample of a study of T cell responses to AZD1222 COVID-19 vaccine. Sequencing was performed with immunoSEQ multiplex PCR; in TCRdb, only in-frame clones are kept and a portion is missing. Of fewer than 150,000 clones listed, roughly 87% are singletons. This material consisted of peripheral blood, taken on day 0 of AZD1222 vaccination. All receptors come from an adult in good health. Each CDR3 is given with its conserved first and last residue. The order of the fields is D gene, clone size, V gene, J gene, CDR3 DNA, CDR3 protein. A D gene is named only where the DNA matches it firmly. The size of a clone is reported for some rows only, either as once, few or many, or as a class for expanded clones.

d_call: NA
clone_size: NA
v_call: TRBV13
j_call: TRBJ1-2
cdr3_nt: TGTGCCAGCAGCCGCGGACGGAGCCCGAGTATTTATGGCTACACCTTC
cdr3_aa: CASSRGRSPSIYGYTF

d_call: TRBD2
clone_size: NA
v_call: TRBV20-1
j_call: TRBJ2-5
cdr3_nt: TGCAGTGCTAGTTATCTAGCGGAAGAGACCCAGTACTTC
cdr3_aa: CSASYLAEETQYF

d_call: NA
clone_size: NA
v_call: TRBV3-1/TRBV3-2
j_call: TRBJ1-3
cdr3_nt: TGTGCCAGCAGCGACCTGGGAATCTCTGGAAACACCATATATTTT
cdr3_aa: CASSDLGISGNTIYF

d_call: NA
clone_size: NA
v_call: TRBV6-4
j_call: TRBJ2-5
cdr3_nt: TGTGCCAGAAGATTGGACACTCTGGGAGAGACCCAGTACTTC
cdr3_aa: CARRLDTLGETQYF

d_call: NA
clone_size: NA
v_call: TRBV21-1
j_call: TRBJ1-2
cdr3_nt: TGTGCCAGCAGACCTACTTGTCTCTCCTATGGCTACACCTTC
cdr3_aa: CASRPTCLSYGYTF

d_call: NA
clone_size: NA
v_call: TRBV2
j_call: TRBJ1-2
cdr3_nt: TGTGCCAGCAGTAAACCCGCCTCTTGGGGTGGCTACACCTTC
cdr3_aa: CASSKPASWGGYTF

d_call: NA
clone_size: NA
v_call: TRBV4-1
j_call: TRBJ2-7
cdr3_nt: TGCGCCAGCAGCCAAGATCTTTACGCCGGGGACGAGCAGTACTTC
cdr3_aa: CASSQDLYAGDEQYF

d_call: TRBD1
clone_size: NA
v_call: TRBV4-2
j_call: TRBJ2-7
cdr3_nt: TGTGCCAGCAGCCAACCGGGACAGGGGATCTACGAGCAGTACTTC
cdr3_aa: CASSQPGQGIYEQYF

d_call: NA
clone_size: NA
v_call: TRBV19
j_call: TRBJ2-7
cdr3_nt: TGTGCCAGTAGTATTGCAGGGGCGGACGAGCAGTACTTC
cdr3_aa: CASSIAGADEQYF

d_call: TRBD1
clone_size: once
v_call: TRBV11-2
j_call: TRBJ1-6
cdr3_nt: TGTGCCAGCAGCTTATTAGGACAGGGTGACAATTCACCCCTCCACTTT
cdr3_aa: CASSLLGQGDNSPLHF

d_call: TRBD1
clone_size: NA
v_call: TRBV25-1
j_call: TRBJ1-1
cdr3_nt: TGTGCCAGCAGCCCCGGACAGGTCCTTTTGGATACTGAAGCTTTCTTT
cdr3_aa: CASSPGQVLLDTEAFF

d_call: NA
clone_size: once
v_call: TRBV24-1
j_call: TRBJ1-4
cdr3_nt: TGTGCCACCAGTGATTTAGTTTGGGTAGCTGCAACTAATGAAAAACTGTTTTTT
cdr3_aa: CATSDLVWVAATNEKLFF

d_call: NA
clone_size: NA
v_call: TRBV7-2
j_call: TRBJ2-2
cdr3_nt: TGTGCCAGCAGCTTGTCTCAACCGACCATCACCGGGGAGCTGTTTTTT
cdr3_aa: CASSLSQPTITGELFF

d_call: TRBD1
clone_size: NA
v_call: TRBV3-1/TRBV3-2
j_call: TRBJ1-6
cdr3_nt: TGTGCCAGCAGCCCCGGGACAGATAATTCACCCCTCCACTTT
cdr3_aa: CASSPGTDNSPLHF

d_call: TRBD1
clone_size: NA
v_call: TRBV9
j_call: TRBJ2-7
cdr3_nt: TGTGCCAGCAGCGCGGGGACAGGGGGTTACGAGCAGTACTTC
cdr3_aa: CASSAGTGGYEQYF

d_call: NA
clone_size: NA
v_call: TRBV19
j_call: TRBJ1-1
cdr3_nt: TGTGCCAGTAGTATTCGGGAGCCTTGGGCTGAAGCTTTCTTT
cdr3_aa: CASSIREPWAEAFF

d_call: NA
clone_size: NA
v_call: TRBV6-2/TRBV6-3
j_call: TRBJ1-4
cdr3_nt: TGTGCCAGCAGTTACTCGGGGCCCGCGAATGAAAAACTGTTTTTT
cdr3_aa: CASSYSGPANEKLFF

d_call: NA
clone_size: NA
v_call: TRBV13
j_call: TRBJ2-3
cdr3_nt: TGTGCCAGCAGCCAACGGGGCGGGGTAACAGATACGCAGTATTTT
cdr3_aa: CASSQRGGVTDTQYF

d_call: NA
clone_size: few
v_call: TRBV18
j_call: TRBJ1-1
cdr3_nt: TGTGCCAGCTCACCACCGGGTAAACAGTCTGAAGCTTTCTTT
cdr3_aa: CASSPPGKQSEAFF

d_call: TRBD1
clone_size: NA
v_call: TRBV19
j_call: TRBJ1-5
cdr3_nt: TGTGCCAGTAGGGCCGACAGGGTTGGTCAGCCCCAGCATTTT
cdr3_aa: CASRADRVGQPQHF

d_call: NA
clone_size: NA
v_call: TRBV7-9
j_call: TRBJ2-7
cdr3_nt: TGTGCCAGCAGCTTTTCCTCGTACGAGCAGTACTTC
cdr3_aa: CASSFSSYEQYF

d_call: NA
clone_size: NA
v_call: TRBV7-2
j_call: TRBJ1-2
cdr3_nt: TGTGCCAGCAGCTTTTCGGCAGGGCAATATGGCTACACCTTC
cdr3_aa: CASSFSAGQYGYTF

d_call: TRBD1
clone_size: NA
v_call: TRBV4-1
j_call: TRBJ2-3
cdr3_nt: TGCGCCAGCAGGACCAACCAGGGGGCAGATACGCAGTATTTT
cdr3_aa: CASRTNQGADTQYF

d_call: NA
clone_size: NA
v_call: TRBV7-6
j_call: TRBJ1-1
cdr3_nt: TGTGCCAGCAGCTTAGAGGCAGCAGTTATGAACACTGAAGCTTTCTTT
cdr3_aa: CASSLEAAVMNTEAFF

d_call: NA
clone_size: NA
v_call: TRBV4-3
j_call: TRBJ2-6
cdr3_nt: TGCGCCAGCAGCCAAGTGTACGGAGGACCCCTTAACTCTGGGGCCAACGTCCTGACTTTC
cdr3_aa: CASSQVYGGPLNSGANVLTF

d_call: NA
clone_size: NA
v_call: TRBV6-6
j_call: TRBJ1-4
cdr3_nt: TGTGCCAGCAGTCCAGGCCCACGGACCCTTAATGAAAAACTGTTTTTT
cdr3_aa: CASSPGPRTLNEKLFF

d_call: NA
clone_size: NA
v_call: TRBV19
j_call: TRBJ1-1
cdr3_nt: TGTGCCAGTAGTATTAGGGGGGCATGGACTGAAGCTTTCTTT
cdr3_aa: CASSIRGAWTEAFF

d_call: NA
clone_size: NA
v_call: TRBV7-8
j_call: TRBJ1-2
cdr3_nt: TGTGCCAGCAGCTTAGGGACCGTCCCTGGTGGCTACACCTTC
cdr3_aa: CASSLGTVPGGYTF

d_call: NA
clone_size: NA
v_call: TRBV19
j_call: TRBJ2-1
cdr3_nt: TGTGCCAGTAGTCCCATCGGGGGTGAGACAGGGCAGTTCTTC
cdr3_aa: CASSPIGGETGQFF

d_call: NA
clone_size: NA
v_call: TRBV10-1
j_call: TRBJ1-2
cdr3_nt: TGCGCCAGCAGTGAGGGGAGTTATGGCTACACCTTC
cdr3_aa: CASSEGSYGYTF

d_call: NA
clone_size: NA
v_call: TRBV19
j_call: TRBJ1-1
cdr3_nt: TGTGCCAGCGGGTACACCATGAACACTGAAGCTTTCTTT
cdr3_aa: CASGYTMNTEAFF

d_call: NA
clone_size: NA
v_call: TRBV27
j_call: TRBJ2-7
cdr3_nt: TGTGCCAGCAGTTTAGCGGCGGGGGCCTACTTGGAGCAGTACTTC
cdr3_aa: CASSLAAGAYLEQYF

d_call: NA
clone_size: NA
v_call: TRBV3-1/TRBV3-2
j_call: TRBJ1-5
cdr3_nt: TGTGCCAGCAGCCAGGAGGGTATACATCAGCCCCAGCATTTT
cdr3_aa: CASSQEGIHQPQHF

d_call: NA
clone_size: NA
v_call: TRBV6-2/TRBV6-3
j_call: TRBJ1-5
cdr3_nt: TGTGCCAGCAGTTACTTGGGGATCCAGGGCAATCAGCCCCAGCATTTT
cdr3_aa: CASSYLGIQGNQPQHF

d_call: NA
clone_size: NA
v_call: TRBV6-2/TRBV6-3
j_call: TRBJ2-5
cdr3_nt: TGTGCCAGCAGTTACTCTTCTGAGGAAGGGACCCAGTACTTC
cdr3_aa: CASSYSSEEGTQYF

d_call: NA
clone_size: NA
v_call: TRBV25-1
j_call: TRBJ2-3
cdr3_nt: TGTGCCACCACGGACTGGATCACAGATACGCAGTATTTT
cdr3_aa: CATTDWITDTQYF

d_call: NA
clone_size: NA
v_call: TRBV7-2
j_call: TRBJ1-1
cdr3_nt: TGTGCCAGCAGCTTATTGGGGGTAGCAGGTGAGGCTTTCTTT
cdr3_aa: CASSLLGVAGEAFF

d_call: TRBD2
clone_size: NA
v_call: TRBV10-3
j_call: TRBJ2-5
cdr3_nt: TGTGCCATCGGACTAGCCCCAGAGACCCAGTACTTC
cdr3_aa: CAIGLAPETQYF

d_call: NA
clone_size: once
v_call: TRBV27
j_call: TRBJ2-2
cdr3_nt: TGTGCCAGCAGTTACAGGGTTAGCGGGGAGCTGTTTTTT
cdr3_aa: CASSYRVSGELFF

d_call: NA
clone_size: NA
v_call: TRBV4-1
j_call: TRBJ1-5
cdr3_nt: TGCGCCAGCAGCCAAGGGGTCCGGGGGGGACCAGTTCGTAATCAGCCCCAGCATTTT
cdr3_aa: CASSQGVRGGPVRNQPQHF

d_call: NA
clone_size: NA
v_call: TRBV7-6
j_call: TRBJ2-2
cdr3_nt: TGTGCCAGCAGCTTCCGGGGAGGGGGCACCGGGGAGCTGTTTTTT
cdr3_aa: CASSFRGGGTGELFF

d_call: NA
clone_size: NA
v_call: TRBV5-1
j_call: TRBJ1-2
cdr3_nt: TGCGCCAGCTCCCTCTCTGCGGCAGTCTGGGGCTACACCTTC
cdr3_aa: CASSLSAAVWGYTF

d_call: NA
clone_size: NA
v_call: TRBV11-1
j_call: TRBJ1-4
cdr3_nt: TGTGCCAGCAGCTCGCGGACATCCTATAATGAAAAACTGTTTTTT
cdr3_aa: CASSSRTSYNEKLFF

d_call: NA
clone_size: NA
v_call: TRBV27
j_call: TRBJ2-7
cdr3_nt: TGTGCCAGCATCCCTTCGGGTCGGGGTCTCTCCTACGAGCAGTACTTC
cdr3_aa: CASIPSGRGLSYEQYF

d_call: TRBD1
clone_size: NA
v_call: TRBV11-2
j_call: TRBJ1-3
cdr3_nt: TGTGCCAGCAGCTTTGGACAGGGTCCTGGAAACACCATATATTTT
cdr3_aa: CASSFGQGPGNTIYF

d_call: NA
clone_size: NA
v_call: TRBV7-9
j_call: TRBJ1-5
cdr3_nt: TGTGCCAGCAGCTTAGATATGGGGGCCAGTATCAATCAGCCCCAGCATTTT
cdr3_aa: CASSLDMGASINQPQHF

d_call: NA
clone_size: few
v_call: TRBV18
j_call: TRBJ1-1
cdr3_nt: TGTGCCAGCTCCCCAGGGCTCGGACCTGAAGCTTTCTTT
cdr3_aa: CASSPGLGPEAFF

d_call: NA
clone_size: NA
v_call: TRBV28
j_call: TRBJ1-4
cdr3_nt: TGTGCCAGCAGTTTACCTGGACATCCCAGGCTGTTTTTT
cdr3_aa: CASSLPGHPRLFF

d_call: NA
clone_size: NA
v_call: TRBV12-3/TRBV12-4
j_call: TRBJ2-7
cdr3_nt: TGTGCCAGCAGTTTAACTATCGAGCAGTACTTC
cdr3_aa: CASSLTIEQYF

d_call: NA
clone_size: NA
v_call: TRBV6-5
j_call: TRBJ2-3
cdr3_nt: TGTGCCAGCTCTCGGGGGTCCACAGATACGCAGTATTTT
cdr3_aa: CASSRGSTDTQYF

d_call: NA
clone_size: NA
v_call: TRBV6-5
j_call: TRBJ1-2
cdr3_nt: TGTGCCAGCCAAGTAAACATTAACTATGGCTACACCTTC
cdr3_aa: CASQVNINYGYTF

d_call: TRBD2
clone_size: NA
v_call: TRBV6-4
j_call: TRBJ2-1
cdr3_nt: TGTGCCAGCAGTGAAAGCGGGGCCTACAATGAGCAGTTCTTC
cdr3_aa: CASSESGAYNEQFF

d_call: NA
clone_size: NA
v_call: TRBV7-9
j_call: TRBJ2-7
cdr3_nt: TGTGCCAGCACCTTGGGCACTAGCAGTGACGAGCAGTACTTC
cdr3_aa: CASTLGTSSDEQYF